The 22 T cell receptor beta chains in this list originate from one sample, sequenced in a study of Graves' ophthalmopathy and Graves' hyperthyroidism. Scientists amplified the TCR beta CDR3 regions from RNA transcripts. Amplification began with first-round RT-PCR using HTBI primers, then second-round multiplex PCR was performed. TCRdb redid the calling of the multiplex PCR reads with MiXCR, one entry per CDR3 protein. The table has around 340,000 distinct CDR3 sequences, roughly 15% seen once. Sequenced material: peripheral blood. Receptors originate from an adult man with Graves' ophthalmopathy.

This clonotype came up many times. The V call is TRBV4-3, the J call TRBJ1-5, with D uncertain. V lost 0 bases and J lost 7, with 10 bases in between. Germline assignment: CDR1 LGHNA and CDR2 YSLEER. This CDR3 spans 14 amino acids. CDR3 sequence: CASSQDRLAQPQHF. In DNA, the CDR3 is TGCGCCAGCAGCCAAGATCGCCTTGCGCAGCCCCAGCATTTT.

This sequence joins TRBV6-2 or TRBV6-3 and TRBJ2-5, with 9 bases fitting TRBD1. V gave up 6 bases and J gave up 4 bases; unmatched junction bases: 6. Germline values: CDR1 MNHEY, CDR2 SVGEGT. The CDR3 sequence is 14 residues long. CDR3 sequence reads: CASRVGTGRETQYF. CDR3 DNA: TGTGCCAGCAGAGTCGGGACAGGGAGAGAGACCCAGTACTTC.

This clonotype has a count of ten or more. V is TRBV6-1 and J is TRBJ1-1; 7 nucleotides line up with TRBD1. Per germline, CDR1 MNHNS and CDR2 SASEGT. With 8 bases clipped from V and 4 bases from J, the junction kept 10 bases outside the gene matches. CDR3 length equals 14 residues. For the CDR3, the DNA is TGTGCCAGCGCCCTAATGACAGGGAGCACTGAAGCTTTCTTT. Translating gives CASALMTGSTEAFF.

This clonotype was recorded at least ten times. The chain joins TRBV6-5 to TRBJ2-5; D remains unclear. Germline loops: CDR1 MNHEY, CDR2 SVGAGI. The V end was cut by 0 bases, the J end by 1 base, with 9 bases between. CDR3 size: 15 residues. CDR3 sequence: CASSYSRASQETQYF. The CDR3, as DNA: TGTGCCAGCAGTTACTCGCGAGCTAGCCAAGAGACCCAGTACTTC.

This clonotype came up many times. CDR3 bases: TGCAGCGTTGAGTCGCAGGGAGGAAACACCATATATTTT. Translated: CSVESQGGNTIYF. The V gene is TRBV29-1, the J gene TRBJ1-3, with D perhaps matching TRBD1 (5 bases). Trimming shortened V by 3 bases and J by 4 bases, and 10 bases separated the two germline ends. CDR3 length equals 13 residues. CDR1 SQVTM and CDR2 ANQGSEA come from the germline V gene.

This clonotype showed up many times. In nucleotides, the CDR3 is TGTGCCAGCAGCGATACAGGGAACTATGGCTACACCTTC. This translates into CASSDTGNYGYTF. This chain links TRBV6-2 or TRBV6-3 with TRBJ1-2; D perhaps matches TRBD1 (6 bases). V was trimmed by 6 bases and J by 2 bases, leaving 10 bases between them. There are 13 residues in the CDR3. CDR1 and CDR2 (germline): MNHEY, SVGEGT.

This clonotype showed up many times. This chain uses TRBV10-3 with TRBJ1-5, with 10 bases lining up with TRBD1. In germline, CDR1 is ENHRY, CDR2 SYGVKD. The length of the CDR3 is 15 residues. Unmatched junction bases numbered 10, after V lost 9 bases and J lost 5 bases. CDR3 nucleotides: TGTGCCATATCCCCCGGGACAGGGGACCATCAGCCCCAGCATTTT. As protein: CAISPGTGDHQPQHF.

This clonotype was found many times. This chain uses TRBV5-1 with TRBJ1-1; D remains unclear. Trimming left V 0 bases short and J 4 bases short, with 10 bases between. The CDR3 contains 14 residues. Germline V gene sequence: CDR1 SGHRS, CDR2 YFSETQ. In nucleotides, the CDR3 is TGCGCCAGCAGCTTGGTTGACCCGGGCACTGAAGCTTTCTTT. Translating it yields CASSLVDPGTEAFF.

This chain joins TRBV5-1 and TRBJ1-2; D is possibly TRBD1 (6 bases). Trimming removed 4 bases from V and 2 bases from J, with 21 bases in between. This CDR3 is built from 17 residues. CDR1 SGHRS and CDR2 YFSETQ come from the germline V gene. This CDR3 reads CASSPPVGIGGNYGYTF. For the CDR3, the DNA is TGCGCCAGCAGCCCTCCGGTCGGGATAGGGGGGAACTATGGCTACACCTTC.

This clonotype was detected ten times or more. The gene calls are TRBV28 and TRBJ1-2; 7 nucleotides align to TRBD1. V shed 5 bases and J 8 bases; nucleotides not matched to a gene: 11. The CDR3 runs to 14 residues. Germline values: CDR1 MDHEN, CDR2 SYDVKM. For the CDR3, the DNA is TGTGCCAGCAGTCCCTCGACAGGGAGTATAGGCTACACCTTC. Translating gives CASSPSTGSIGYTF.

This clonotype was seen many times. V and J are TRBV5-1 and TRBJ1-1; perhaps TRBD1 as D (6 bases). This CDR3 contains 15 residues. Trimming took off 0 bases at V and 1 base at J, with 10 bases between the two ends. Germline CDR1 and CDR2: SGHRS and YFSETQ. CDR3 bases: TGCGCCAGCAGCTTGGATGGCAGGGGGAACACTGAAGCTTTCTTT. It codes for CASSLDGRGNTEAFF.

There are many counts of this clonotype. J is TRBJ2-5 and V is TRBV20-1; no firm D call. The V gene's germline CDR1 is DFQATT and CDR2 SNEGSKA (reference sequence). Between the trimmed V and J ends, which lost 2 bases and 4 bases, there was a span of 5 bases. The CDR3 runs to 11 residues. The CDR3: CSARTIETQYF. The DNA for the CDR3 is TGCAGTGCTAGAACCATAGAGACCCAGTACTTC.

This clonotype was counted ten times or more. The V gene is TRBV20-1, the J gene TRBJ1-5; no firm D call. The V and J ends lost 3 bases and 4 bases respectively, with 16 bases between them. This CDR3 has 15 residues. Germline CDR1 DFQATT, CDR2 SNEGSKA (reference sequence). CDR3 region: CSARSFGLGNQPQHF. CDR3 nucleotide sequence: TGCAGTGCTAGGAGTTTTGGCTTAGGAAATCAGCCCCAGCATTTT.

This clonotype was counted many times. The rearrangement uses TRBV30 and TRBJ1-5; D unclear. Germline V lookup: CDR1 GTSNPN, CDR2 SVGIG (reference sequence). CDR3 size: 13 residues. Trimming shortened V by 2 bases and J by 3 bases, and 8 bases separated the two germline ends. CDR3 bases: TGTGCCTGGAGTCCACAGCTCAATCAGCCCCAGCATTTT. Its translation is CAWSPQLNQPQHF. Variable domain in full (rest from reference TRBV30 and TRBJ1-5): SQTIHQWPATLVQPVGSPLSLECTVEGTSNPNLYWYRQAAGRGLQLLFYSVGIGQISSEVPQNLSASRPQDRQFILSSKKLLLSDSGFYLCAWSPQLNQPQHFGDGTRLSIL.

This clonotype has at least ten counts. The gene calls are TRBV19 and TRBJ2-7; 12 positions match TRBD2. V shed 3 bases and J 5 bases; nucleotides not matched to a gene: 14. The CDR3 length is 18 residues. Looked up from germline, CDR1 is LNHDA and CDR2 is SQIVND (reference sequence). The CDR3 region has the DNA TGTGCCAGTAGTATCTCCGGAACTAGCGGGGGGTCGGGAAACGAGCAGTACTTC. Translation: CASSISGTSGGSGNEQYF.

This clonotype was counted at least ten times. The chain has TRBV15 and TRBJ2-7, with D unclear. Germline V lookup: CDR1 LNHNV, CDR2 YYDKDF (reference sequence). The CDR3 is made up of 15 amino acids. Trimming removed 1 base from V and 3 bases from J, with 13 bases in between. The CDR3 DNA reads TGTGCCACCAGCAGAGGGGCCTCAGCAGACTACGAGCAGTACTTC. This encodes CATSRGASADYEQYF. Full variable domain (rest looked up from reference TRBV15 and TRBJ2-7): DAMVIQNPRYQVTQFGKPVTLSCSQTLNHNVMYWYQQKSSQAPKLLFHYYDKDFNNEADTPDNFQSRRPNTSFCFLDIRSPGLGDTAMYLCATSRGASADYEQYFGPGTRLTVT.

This clonotype has more than one count but fewer than ten. The chain links TRBV28 to TRBJ2-5; no clear D gene. Germline loops: CDR1 MDHEN, CDR2 SYDVKM. The germline V and J ends were trimmed by 3 bases and 2 bases, with 13 bases remaining between them. The CDR3 is 15 amino acids. The CDR3 loop reads CASSFLRRSQETQYF. CDR3 bases: TGTGCCAGCAGTTTCCTACGGCGAAGTCAAGAGACCCAGTACTTC.

At least ten counts were recorded for this clonotype. In DNA, the CDR3 is TGTGCCATCGCCCCTAGGGACGGCCGTCAAGAGACCCAGTACTTC. Protein product: CAIAPRDGRQETQYF. The rearrangement links TRBV10-3 to TRBJ2-5; D possibly uses TRBD1 or TRBD2 (5 bases each). Trimming shortened V by 8 bases and J by 2 bases, and 18 bases separated the two germline ends. Looked up from germline, CDR1 is ENHRY and CDR2 is SYGVKD. The CDR3 runs to 15 residues.

In its sample, this clonotype was seen many times. The V gene is TRBV5-1, the J gene TRBJ1-5; a possible D gene is TRBD1 (6 bases). The V end lost 0 bases, the J end lost 2 bases, and 12 bases lay between the germline ends. The CDR3 is made up of 16 amino acids. Looked up from germline, CDR1 is SGHRS and CDR2 is YFSETQ. The CDR3 nucleotides read TGCGCCAGCAGCTTGGCAGGGGCGGTAGGCAATCAGCCCCAGCATTTT. This translates into CASSLAGAVGNQPQHF.

This clonotype was found once. The J gene is TRBJ2-5, the V gene TRBV19; 11 nucleotides match TRBD1. The ends lost 7 bases at V and 5 bases at J; junction bases unmatched: 9. Germline V CDR1 and CDR2: LNHDA, SQIVND (reference sequence). The length of the CDR3 is 15 residues. The CDR3 region has the DNA TGTGCCAGTAAATTGGGCGGGACAGGGGGTGAGACCCAGTACTTC. Protein product: CASKLGGTGGETQYF.

This clonotype came up many times. V gene TRBV11-2 combines with J gene TRBJ1-5; no clear D. Germline assignment: CDR1 SGHAT and CDR2 FQNNGV. This CDR3 is 14 amino acids long. Trimming pared 5 bases from V and 3 bases from J, leaving 11 bases between. The CDR3 bases are TGTGCCAGCAGCCTCGACCGATACAATCAGCCCCAGCATTTT. As protein: CASSLDRYNQPQHF.

This clonotype has at least ten counts. The chain couples TRBV7-2 to TRBJ1-6, with D unresolved. This CDR3 comprises 14 residues. Trimming shortened V by 0 bases and J by 7 bases, and 7 bases separated the two germline ends. The germline V gene encodes CDR1 SGHTA and CDR2 FQGNSA. The CDR3 sequence is CASSLAQPNSPLHF. CDR3 nucleotides: TGTGCCAGCAGCTTAGCCCAGCCCAATTCACCCCTCCACTTT.